The 5 T cell receptor beta chains below all came from one sample that was sequenced in a study of shared clonotypes between healthy human individuals. Generated by immunoSEQ multiplex PCR, the TCRdb table keeps only in-frame clones and is missing some. The sample holds approximately 2.5 million clones, roughly 93% seen once. Sequenced material: naive CD4+ T cells from PBMCs. Subset defined: CD45RA+ positively selected. The receptor set was obtained from a young man in good health. Some clones in this sample may be carry-over from other donors' samples.

As for this clone: Other DNA sequences in the sample encode the same CDR3. The chain recombines TRBV11-3 with TRBJ2-1; D unresolved. V lost 5 bases, J lost 4 bases, and 9 bases lay in between. The CDR3 consists of 13 residues. Germline CDR1 reads SGHNT; CDR2 reads YENEEA. The CDR3 DNA reads TGTGCCAGCAGCCCCGACACATACAATGAGCAGTTCTTC. It encodes CASSPDTYNEQFF.

J is TRBJ1-2 and V is TRBV28; D unresolved. This CDR3 contains 14 residues. Trimming pared 3 bases from V and 2 bases from J, leaving 10 bases between. Germline V gene lookup returns CDR1 MDHEN and CDR2 SYDVKM. This CDR3 is CASSFPSRNYGYTF. The CDR3 DNA sequence: TGTGCCAGCAGTTTCCCCAGTCGAAACTATGGCTACACCTTC.

This sequence joins TRBV2 and TRBJ2-2, with 7 bases lining up with TRBD1. Germline CDR1 SNHLY, CDR2 FYNNEI. Trimming removed 6 bases from V and 4 bases from J; junction bases left unmatched: 8. The CDR3 is made up of 15 amino acids. The CDR3 loop reads CASSVQGPRTGELFF. The CDR3 DNA reads TGTGCCAGCAGCGTACAGGGGCCCCGCACCGGGGAGCTGTTTTTT.

The rearrangement links TRBV4-1 to TRBJ2-1; a possible D gene is TRBD2 (5 bases). Germline V gene sequence: CDR1 MGHRA, CDR2 YSYEKL. Trimming stripped 3 bases from V and 0 bases from J, with 9 bases between. The CDR3 is 15 residues long. The CDR3 coding sequence is TGCGCCAGCAGCCACGCTAGCAGCTCCTACAATGAGCAGTTCTTC. It is translated as CASSHASSSYNEQFF.

V gene TRBV10-3 combines with J gene TRBJ1-4; TRBD1 aligns across 8 bases. Germline V gives CDR1 ENHRY, CDR2 SYGVKD. The CDR3 runs 15 residues. Trimming removed 3 bases from V and 7 bases from J; junction bases left unmatched: 7. For the CDR3, the DNA is TGTGCCATCAGTGACCAGGGGGCTGGTGGTGAAAAACTGTTTTTT. Translation gives CAISDQGAGGEKLFF.